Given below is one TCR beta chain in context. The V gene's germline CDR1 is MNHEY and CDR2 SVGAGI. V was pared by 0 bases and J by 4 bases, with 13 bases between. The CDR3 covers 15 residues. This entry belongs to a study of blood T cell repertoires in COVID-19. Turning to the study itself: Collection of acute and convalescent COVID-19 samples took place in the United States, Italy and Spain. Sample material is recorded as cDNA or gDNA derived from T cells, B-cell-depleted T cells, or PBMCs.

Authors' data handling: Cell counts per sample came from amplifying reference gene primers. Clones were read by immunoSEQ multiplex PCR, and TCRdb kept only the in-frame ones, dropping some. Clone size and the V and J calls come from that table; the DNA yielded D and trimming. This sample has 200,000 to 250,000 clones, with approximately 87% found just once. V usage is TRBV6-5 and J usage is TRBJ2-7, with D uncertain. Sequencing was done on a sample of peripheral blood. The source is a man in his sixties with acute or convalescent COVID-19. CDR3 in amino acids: CASSYSGQAKYEQYF. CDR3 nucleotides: TGTGCCAGCAGTTACTCTGGCCAGGCCAAGTACGAGCAGTACTTC.